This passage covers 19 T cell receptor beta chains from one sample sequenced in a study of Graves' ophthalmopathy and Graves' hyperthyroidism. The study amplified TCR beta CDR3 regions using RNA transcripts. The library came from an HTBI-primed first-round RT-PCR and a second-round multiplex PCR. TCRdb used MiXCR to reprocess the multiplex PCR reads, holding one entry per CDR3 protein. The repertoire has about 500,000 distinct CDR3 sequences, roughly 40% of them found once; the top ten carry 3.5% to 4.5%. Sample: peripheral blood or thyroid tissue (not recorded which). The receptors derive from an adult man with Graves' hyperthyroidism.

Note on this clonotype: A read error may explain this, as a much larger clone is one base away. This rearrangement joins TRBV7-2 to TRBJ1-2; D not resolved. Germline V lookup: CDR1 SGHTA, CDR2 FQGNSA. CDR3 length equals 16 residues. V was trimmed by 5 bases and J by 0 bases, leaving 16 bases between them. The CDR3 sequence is CASSQDLARANYGYTF. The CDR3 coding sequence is TGTGCCAGCAGCCAAGATCTTGCCCGGGCTAACTATGGCTACACCTTC. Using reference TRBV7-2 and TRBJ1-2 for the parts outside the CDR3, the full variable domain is GAGVSQSPSNKVTEKGKDVELRCDPISGHTALYWYRQSLGQGLEFLIYFQGNSAPDKSGLPSDRFSAERTGGSVSTLTIQRTQQEDSAVYLCASSQDLARANYGYTFGSGTRLTVV.

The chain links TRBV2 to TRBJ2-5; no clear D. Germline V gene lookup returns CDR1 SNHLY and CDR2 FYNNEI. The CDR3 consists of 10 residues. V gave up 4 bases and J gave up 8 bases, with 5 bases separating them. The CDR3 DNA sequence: TGTGCCAGCAGTGGCCAAACCCAGTACTTC. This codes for CASSGQTQYF. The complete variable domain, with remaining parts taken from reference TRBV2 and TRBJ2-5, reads EPEVTQTPSHQVTQMGQEVILRCVPISNHLYFYWYRQILGQKVEFLVSFYNNEISEKSEIFDDQFSVERPDGSNFTLKIRSTKLEDSAMYFCASSGQTQYFGPGTRLLVL.

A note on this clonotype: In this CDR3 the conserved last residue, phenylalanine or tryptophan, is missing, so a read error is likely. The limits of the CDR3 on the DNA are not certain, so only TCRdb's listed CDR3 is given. CDR3 loop: CASSSDRGLG. This chain uses TRBV7-9 with TRBJ1-3; no check of the table's D call, TRBD1, against the DNA was made. The CDR3 is 10 residues long, counting both termini. Germline CDR1 and CDR2: SEHNR and FQNEAQ (reference sequence).

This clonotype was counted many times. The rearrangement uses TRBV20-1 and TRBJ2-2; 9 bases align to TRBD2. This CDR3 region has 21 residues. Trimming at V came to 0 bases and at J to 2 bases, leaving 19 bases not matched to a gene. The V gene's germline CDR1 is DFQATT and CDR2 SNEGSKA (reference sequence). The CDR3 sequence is CSARDLSSSGGNRPNTGELFF. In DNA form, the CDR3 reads TGCAGTGCTAGAGATCTTTCAAGTAGCGGGGGTAATCGTCCCAACACCGGGGAGCTGTTTTTT.

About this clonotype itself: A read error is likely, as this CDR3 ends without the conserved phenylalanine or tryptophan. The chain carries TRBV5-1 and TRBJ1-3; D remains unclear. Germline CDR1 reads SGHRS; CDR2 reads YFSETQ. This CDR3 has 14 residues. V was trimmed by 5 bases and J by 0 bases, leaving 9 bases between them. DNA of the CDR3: TGCGCCAGCAGTTCCGGGAACTCTGGAAACACCATATATTCT. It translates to CASSSGNSGNTIYS.

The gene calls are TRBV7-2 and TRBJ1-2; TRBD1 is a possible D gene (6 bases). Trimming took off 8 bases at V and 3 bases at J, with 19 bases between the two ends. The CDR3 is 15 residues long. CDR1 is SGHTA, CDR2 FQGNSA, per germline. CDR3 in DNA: TGTGCCAGCTCACCGGATGCTACAGGGTACTATGGCTACACCTTC. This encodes CASSPDATGYYGYTF.

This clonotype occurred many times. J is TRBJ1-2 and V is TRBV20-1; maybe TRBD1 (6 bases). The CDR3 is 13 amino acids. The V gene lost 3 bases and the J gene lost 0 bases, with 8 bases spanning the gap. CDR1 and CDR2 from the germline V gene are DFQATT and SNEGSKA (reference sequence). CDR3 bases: TGCAGTGCTAGTTACAGGGCTAACTATGGCTACACCTTC. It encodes CSASYRANYGYTF.

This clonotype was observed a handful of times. The CDR3 DNA follows: TGTGCCAGCAGCTTGGGGGACGAGGTCCTGGGGGAGACCCAGTACTTC. Translation: CASSLGDEVLGETQYF. The V gene is TRBV7-2, the J gene TRBJ2-5, with D perhaps assigned TRBD1 or TRBD2 (5 bases each). CDR3 length: 16 residues. Germline CDR1 is SGHTA and CDR2 is FQGNSA. Trimming removed 3 bases from V and 5 bases from J, with 19 bases in between.

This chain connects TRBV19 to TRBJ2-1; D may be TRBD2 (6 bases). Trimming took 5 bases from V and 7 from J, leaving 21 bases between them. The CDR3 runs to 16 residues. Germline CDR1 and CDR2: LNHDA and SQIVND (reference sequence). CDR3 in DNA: TGTGCCAGTAGTGTAACCTTCGGGGGAAGTACGAATGAGCAGTTCTTC. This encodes CASSVTFGGSTNEQFF.

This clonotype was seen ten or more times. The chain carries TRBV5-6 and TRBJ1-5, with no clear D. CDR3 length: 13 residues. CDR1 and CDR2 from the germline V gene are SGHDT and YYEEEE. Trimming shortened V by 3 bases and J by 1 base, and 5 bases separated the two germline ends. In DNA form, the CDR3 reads TGTGCCAGCAGCTCGGAGAGCAATCAGCCCCAGCATTTT. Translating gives CASSSESNQPQHF.

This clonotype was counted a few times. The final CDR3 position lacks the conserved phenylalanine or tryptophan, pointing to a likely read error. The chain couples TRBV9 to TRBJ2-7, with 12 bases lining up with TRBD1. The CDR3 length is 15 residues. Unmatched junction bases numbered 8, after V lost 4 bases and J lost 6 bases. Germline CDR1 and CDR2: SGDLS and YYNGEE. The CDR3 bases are TGTGCCAGCAGCACAGATGGGACAGGGGGCGCCGAGCAGTACCTC. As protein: CASSTDGTGGAEQYL.

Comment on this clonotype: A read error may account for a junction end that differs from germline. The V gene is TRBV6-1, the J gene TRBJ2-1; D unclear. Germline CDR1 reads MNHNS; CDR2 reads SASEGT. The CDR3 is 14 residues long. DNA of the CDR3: TGCGCCAGCAGTGAGTCGACTCGAAGCCCCGAGCAGTTCTTC. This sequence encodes CASSESTRSPEQFF.

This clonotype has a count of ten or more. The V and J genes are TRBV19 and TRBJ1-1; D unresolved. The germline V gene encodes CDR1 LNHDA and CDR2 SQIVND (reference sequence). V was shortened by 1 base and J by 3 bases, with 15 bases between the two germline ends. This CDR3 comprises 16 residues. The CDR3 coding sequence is TGTGCCAGTAGTATAGTTGAAGAAGCGGGGTACACTGAAGCTTTCTTT. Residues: CASSIVEEAGYTEAFF.

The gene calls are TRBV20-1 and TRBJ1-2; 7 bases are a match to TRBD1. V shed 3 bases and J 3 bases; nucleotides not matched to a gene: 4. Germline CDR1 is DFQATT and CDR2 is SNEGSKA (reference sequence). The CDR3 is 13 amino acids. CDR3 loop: CSARDRRDYGYTF. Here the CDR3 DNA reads TGCAGTGCTAGGGACAGGAGGGACTATGGCTACACCTTC.

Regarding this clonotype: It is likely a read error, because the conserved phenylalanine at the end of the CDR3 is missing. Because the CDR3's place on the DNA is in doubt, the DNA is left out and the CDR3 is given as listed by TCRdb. The CDR3 protein is CASSEENL. The chain combines TRBV6-6 with TRBJ2-5. CDR1 and CDR2 (germline): MNHNY, SVGAGI (reference sequence). Inclusive of both ends, the CDR3 amounts to 8 amino acids.

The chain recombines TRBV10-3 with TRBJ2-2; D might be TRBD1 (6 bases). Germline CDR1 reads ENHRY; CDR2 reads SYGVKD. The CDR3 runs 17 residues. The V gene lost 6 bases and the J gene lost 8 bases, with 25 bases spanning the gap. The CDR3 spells CAISHPTGTPNSGELFF. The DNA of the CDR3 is TGTGCCATCAGCCATCCTACCGGGACACCCAACTCTGGGGAGCTGTTTTTT.

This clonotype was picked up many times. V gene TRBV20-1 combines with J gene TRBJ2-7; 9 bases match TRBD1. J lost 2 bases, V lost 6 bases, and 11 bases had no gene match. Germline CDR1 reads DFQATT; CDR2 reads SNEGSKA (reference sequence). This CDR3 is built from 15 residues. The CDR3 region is CSALLLGQGAYEQYF. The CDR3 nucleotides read TGCAGTGCCCTACTTTTGGGACAGGGAGCCTACGAGCAGTACTTC.

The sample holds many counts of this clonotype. The DNA for the CDR3 is TGTGCCAGCAGCTCGCCCGGACTAACCGTTTACGACGAGCAGTACTTC. It encodes CASSSPGLTVYDEQYF. This chain uses TRBV7-2 with TRBJ2-7; TRBD2 is a possible D gene (6 bases). The CDR3 runs to 16 residues. Germline V gene data show CDR1 as SGHTA and CDR2 as FQGNSA. V lost 4 bases to trimming and J lost 5 bases, with 21 bases between them.

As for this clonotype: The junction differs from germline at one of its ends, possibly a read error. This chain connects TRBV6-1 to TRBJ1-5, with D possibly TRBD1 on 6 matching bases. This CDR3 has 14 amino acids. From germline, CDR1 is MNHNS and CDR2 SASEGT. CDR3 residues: CAGSPHRERQPQHF. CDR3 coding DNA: TGTGCCGGCAGTCCCCACAGGGAGCGTCAGCCCCAGCATTTT.